This TCR beta chain was captured by sequencing in a study of T cells in Graves' hyperthyroidism and ophthalmopathy. CDR3 size: 14 residues. J gave up 3 bases and V 6 bases, and 7 bases lay outside the gene matches. Germline V gene data show CDR1 as DFQATT and CDR2 as SNEGSKA (reference sequence). This clonotype has ten or more counts. RNA transcripts yielded amplified TCR beta CDR3 regions. During a first-round RT-PCR of the TCR CDR3, the HTBI primer set was used. TCRdb reprocessed the multiplex PCR reads with MiXCR, giving one entry per CDR3 protein. The sample lists 530,000 or so distinct CDR3 sequences, approximately 17% seen once, with under 20% in the top ten.

This rearrangement joins TRBV20-1 to TRBJ2-3; 9 bases are shared with TRBD2. The sequence was collected from a woman between 18 and 30 years old with Graves' ophthalmopathy. Sequencing used blood. The DNA of the CDR3 is TGCAGTGCCGAAGGACTAGCGAGGACAGATACGCAGTATTTT. Translated, it gives CSAEGLARTDTQYF.